The 17 T cell receptor beta chains below all came from one sample that was sequenced in a study of response to subunit inactivated influenza vaccine. TCRdb independently ran MiXCR on the RT-PCR reads; one entry per CDR3 protein. There are fewer than 800,000 distinct CDR3 sequences in the sample; more than 15% occur only once, and approximately 10% lies in the top ten. The input for sequencing was PBMCs from blood, taken 11 to 12 days after vaccination. These receptors all stem from a man aged 50 or older who received an inactivated influenza vaccine.

CDR3 sequence: CSVDGGRIYNEQFF. The DNA of the CDR3 is TGCAGCGTTGACGGCGGGAGGATCTACAATGAGCAGTTCTTC. This sequence joins TRBV29-1 and TRBJ2-1, with 8 bases that match TRBD2. V was clipped by 3 bases and J by 3 bases; unmatched bases: 4. From germline, CDR1 is SQVTM and CDR2 ANQGSEA. This CDR3 is built from 14 residues.

This clonotype was seen more than once but under ten times. The chain has TRBV25-1 and TRBJ1-2, with unresolved D. From germline, CDR1 is MGHDK and CDR2 SYGVNS. Deletions cut 4 bases from V and 7 bases from J, with 10 bases between. The length of the CDR3 is 12 residues. CDR3 bases: TGTGCCAGCAGTGTGAGTGGGGTTGGCTACACCTTC. This translates into CASSVSGVGYTF.

The chain uses TRBV7-2 and TRBJ2-1; 9 nucleotides align to TRBD2. The CDR3 contains 14 residues. V gave up 7 bases and J gave up 4 bases; unmatched junction bases: 5. The germline gives CDR1 SGHTA, CDR2 FQGNSA. CDR3 sequence (DNA): TGTGCCAGCAAGGAGCGGGGGGTTTACAATGAGCAGTTCTTC. Protein: CASKERGVYNEQFF.

This clonotype has a handful of counts. The V and J genes are TRBV6-1 and TRBJ1-1; unclear D gene. This CDR3 region has 13 residues. Trimming cost V 7 bases and J 9 bases, with 18 bases left between them. Germline lookup yields CDR1 MNHNS and CDR2 SASEGT. CDR3 protein: CASTQDTARKAFF. For the CDR3, the DNA is TGTGCCAGCACCCAAGACACCGCCAGGAAAGCTTTCTTT.

This clonotype has only a few counts. In DNA form, the CDR3 reads TGTGCCAGCAGTTTCACAGGGGGCGAAGCTTTCTTT. Amino acid sequence: CASSFTGGEAFF. J is TRBJ1-1 and V is TRBV25-1; 9 bases fit TRBD1. The germline CDR1 and CDR2 sequences are MGHDK and SYGVNS. The CDR3 has 12 amino acids. Trimming at V came to 5 bases and at J to 8 bases, leaving 3 bases not matched to a gene.

This clonotype was detected a few times. The chain joins TRBV12-3 or TRBV12-4 to TRBJ2-7, with 12 bases fitting TRBD2. J was trimmed by 2 bases and V by 6 bases; bases with no gene match: 11. The CDR3 covers 17 residues. The CDR3 sequence is CASSLNRASGRAYEQYF. The CDR3, as DNA: TGTGCCAGCAGCTTAAATCGGGCTAGCGGGAGGGCCTACGAGCAGTACTTC.

The CDR3 loop reads CASRLRGVLFSTDTQYF. CDR3 bases: TGTGCCAGCAGACTCCGGGGGGTGCTGTTCAGCACAGATACGCAGTATTTT. V and J are TRBV11-2 and TRBJ2-3; 7 bases align to TRBD2. Unmatched junction bases numbered 12, after V lost 6 bases and J lost 0 bases. The germline V gene encodes CDR1 SGHAT and CDR2 FQNNGV. CDR3 size: 17 residues.

This clonotype has more than one count but fewer than ten. The genes are TRBV18 and TRBJ2-7, with 7 bases lining up with TRBD2. Germline CDR1 is KGHSH and CDR2 is LQKENI. V shed 0 bases, J shed 0 bases, and the junction held 2 bases outside the gene matches. The CDR3 contains 15 residues. CDR3 residues: CASSPPASGSYEQYF. The CDR3 nucleotides read TGTGCCAGCTCACCACCGGCTAGCGGCTCCTACGAGCAGTACTTC.

The CDR3 spells CASSPRGTGHSGQYF. CDR3 DNA: TGTGCCAGCAGCCCCAGAGGGACAGGCCACAGTGGGCAGTACTTC. The rearrangement links TRBV7-8 to TRBJ2-7, with 8 bases matching TRBD1. Germline CDR1 is SGHVS and CDR2 is FQNEAQ. This CDR3 spans 15 amino acids. Trimming cost V 5 bases and J 9 bases; bases outside gene matches: 15. Supplemented by reference TRBV7-8 and TRBJ2-7, the full variable domain reads GAGVSQSPRYKVAKRGQDVALRCDPISGHVSLFWYQQALGQGPEFLTYFQNEAQLDKSGLPSDRFFAERPEGSVSTLKIQRTQQEDSAVYLCASSPRGTGHSGQYFGPGTRLTVT.

This clonotype was detected only a few times. The chain recombines TRBV5-6 with TRBJ1-1; perhaps TRBD1 as D (5 bases). Germline V lookup: CDR1 SGHDT, CDR2 YYEEEE. The CDR3 is 14 amino acids. Trimming took off 2 bases at V and 4 bases at J, with 12 bases between the two ends. The CDR3 nucleotides are TGTGCCAGCAGCTTCGGAGCTGGGGGCACTGAAGCTTTCTTT. As protein: CASSFGAGGTEAFF.

The CDR3: CASSTSGGNEQFF. The CDR3 DNA sequence: TGTGCCAGCAGCACTAGCGGGGGAAATGAGCAGTTCTTC. This chain links TRBV7-2 with TRBJ2-1; the match to TRBD2 covers 11 bases. The CDR3 sequence is 13 residues long. V gave up 5 bases and J gave up 7 bases; unmatched junction bases: 1. Germline values: CDR1 SGHTA, CDR2 FQGNSA. Together with reference TRBV7-2 and TRBJ2-1, the CDR3 gives the full variable domain: GAGVSQSPSNKVTEKGKDVELRCDPISGHTALYWYRQSLGQGLEFLIYFQGNSAPDKSGLPSDRFSAERTGGSVSTLTIQRTQQEDSAVYLCASSTSGGNEQFFGPGTRLTVL.

There are a few counts of this clonotype. The chain couples TRBV12-3 or TRBV12-4 to TRBJ2-2, with 10 bases identical to TRBD2. J was trimmed by 2 bases and V by 3 bases; bases with no gene match: 6. The CDR3 runs 17 residues. The CDR3 sequence: CASSFASGGPNTGELFF. The CDR3 DNA is TGTGCCAGCAGTTTCGCTAGCGGGGGACCTAACACCGGGGAGCTGTTTTTT.

The chain joins TRBV7-8 to TRBJ2-1, with TRBD1 as a possible D gene (6 bases). CDR1 SGHVS and CDR2 FQNEAQ come from the germline V gene. This CDR3 region has 17 residues. Trimming cost V 0 bases and J 0 bases, with 12 bases left between them. CDR3 loop: CASSLAWSRGSYNEQFF. The CDR3 DNA reads as TGTGCCAGCAGCTTAGCGTGGTCCAGGGGCTCCTACAATGAGCAGTTCTTC. The full variable domain, in which reference TRBV7-8 and TRBJ2-1 provide the parts outside the CDR3, is GAGVSQSPRYKVAKRGQDVALRCDPISGHVSLFWYQQALGQGPEFLTYFQNEAQLDKSGLPSDRFFAERPEGSVSTLKIQRTQQEDSAVYLCASSLAWSRGSYNEQFFGPGTRLTVL.

In its sample, this clonotype was seen a few times. This chain links TRBV9 with TRBJ2-3, with D maybe TRBD2 (6 bases). CDR1 and CDR2 (germline): SGDLS, YYNGEE. Between the trimmed V and J ends, which lost 0 bases and 4 bases, there was a span of 15 bases. The length of the CDR3 is 16 residues. Written as DNA, the CDR3 is TGTGCCAGCAGCGTAGCAGGGCGACTAGTACCAGATACGCAGTATTTT. It is translated as CASSVAGRLVPDTQYF.

This clonotype was observed a handful of times. The J gene is TRBJ2-5, the V gene TRBV18; D remains unclear. The V end lost 8 bases, the J end lost 0 bases, and 10 bases lay between the germline ends. This CDR3 has 13 amino acids. In germline, CDR1 is KGHSH, CDR2 LQKENI. CDR3 DNA: TGTGCCAGCGGGAATCCGTACCAAGAGACCCAGTACTTC. This gives the protein CASGNPYQETQYF. The full variable domain, its missing parts supplied by reference TRBV18 and TRBJ2-5, is NAGVMQNPRHLVRRRGQEARLRCSPMKGHSHVYWYRQLPEEGLKFMVYLQKENIIDESGMPKERFSAEFPKEGPSILRIQQVVRGDSAAYFCASGNPYQETQYFGPGTRLLVL.

This clonotype was detected a few times. The chain uses TRBV12-3 or TRBV12-4 and TRBJ2-5, with TRBD1 matching over 12 bases. The V segment lost 6 bases and the J segment 4 bases; nucleotides outside the gene matches: 6. The CDR3 is 15 amino acids. The CDR3 region has the DNA TGTGCCAGCAGGGGGACAGGGGGCGCCTCAGAGACCCAGTACTTC. It codes for CASRGTGGASETQYF.

V gene TRBV9 combines with J gene TRBJ2-3, with D possibly called TRBD1 or TRBD2 (5 bases each). Between the trimmed V and J ends, which lost 2 bases and 4 bases, there was a span of 14 bases. The CDR3 spans 15 residues. Per the germline V gene, CDR1 is SGDLS and CDR2 is YYNGEE. In DNA, the CDR3 is TGTGCCAGCAGCGTGGATCCGGGACGACCAGATACGCAGTATTTT. It encodes CASSVDPGRPDTQYF.